The clone carrying this T cell receptor (beta chain) was counted at least ten times. One end of the junction fails to match germline, which may point to a read error. Time point reported: before trial treatment. Ipilimumab, nivolumab, aspirin, low-dose cyclophosphamide and low-dose radiotherapy were administered to donors. The CDR3 runs to 14 residues. CDR1 is SGHRS and CDR2 is YFSETQ in the germline V gene. TRAV- and TRBV-specific primers primed first-strand cDNA, covering alpha and beta chains. TCRs were put through roughly 20 PCR cycles of amplification with Phusion. A constant-region primer and the V-primer adapter served as the primer pair. TCRdb redid the calling of the reads with MiXCR, one entry per CDR3 protein. The sample lists 80,000 to 90,000 distinct CDR3 sequences; roughly 19% were seen once. This specimen comes from a study of low-dose radiotherapy and immunotherapy resistance in tumors. Study-wide background: Treatment of Cohort 1 consisted of 0.5 Gy per fraction every 2 weeks, adding up to 6.5 Gy. Daily intake of oral aspirin 300 mg by patients lasted four cycles and began on cycle 1 day 1.

The sequence came from a male donor with prostate cancer. The source material was PBMCs, sampled before treatment. This chain uses TRBV5-1 with TRBJ1-1, with TRBD1 matching 8 bases. In nucleotides, the CDR3 is TGCGCCAGCACCCAGTACAGGGGGAACGCTGAAGCTTTCTTT. Its translation is CASTQYRGNAEAFF. The full variable domain, in which reference TRBV5-1 and TRBJ1-1 provide the parts outside the CDR3, is KAGVTQTPRYLIKTRGQQVTLSCSPISGHRSVSWYQQTPGQGLQFLFEYFSETQRNKGNFPGRFSGRQFSNSRSEMNVSTLELGDSALYLCASTQYRGNAEAFFGQGTRLTVV.